A selection of T cell receptor beta chains follows, all from one sample in a study of T cells after yellow fever vaccination. MiXCR was run by TCRdb on the 5' RACE reads, yielding one entry per CDR3 protein. This sample has about 580,000 distinct CDR3 sequences, with about a sixth found just once. The sample consisted of PBMCs, taken 5 to 6 days after the first yellow fever vaccination. These receptor sequences come from a man aged 18-30 years who received the YFV17D yellow fever vaccine. Both conserved end residues are part of each CDR3. D genes are given only for firm matches. The size entry is marked missing in some rows and otherwise reads once, few, many or a size class.

D	size	V	J	CDR3	DNA
NA	few	TRBV4-3	TRBJ2-1	CASSQDLLGGSYNEQFF	TGCGCCAGCAGCCAAGATCTGCTTGGCGGATCCTACAATGAGCAGTTCTTC
NA	few	TRBV6-1	TRBJ1-1	CASSPPLGGTEAFF	TGTGCCAGCAGTCCCCCCCTGGGGGGCACTGAAGCTTTCTTT
TRBD1	few	TRBV3-1	TRBJ1-1	CASSQFGTDDEAFF	TGTGCCAGCAGCCAATTCGGGACAGACGATGAAGCTTTCTTT
TRBD1	few	TRBV20-1	TRBJ2-5	CSGGTAQEEETQYF	TGCAGTGGTGGGACAGCCCAAGAGGAAGAGACCCAGTACTTC
NA	NA	TRBV5-1	TRBJ2-2	CASSLITGPGELFF	TGCGCCAGCAGCTTAATAACAGGGCCCGGGGAGCTGTTTTTT
NA	few	TRBV7-9	TRBJ2-7	CASSLVGDAYEQYF	TGTGCCAGCAGCTTAGTGGGGGACGCCTACGAGCAGTACTTC
NA	few	TRBV15	TRBJ2-4	CATSRGDALQSKNIQYF	TGTGCCACCAGCAGAGGAGACGCCCTCCAGAGCAAAAACATTCAGTACTTC
TRBD2	few	TRBV7-2	TRBJ2-3	CASKLAGATDTQYF	TGTGCCAGTAAACTAGCGGGGGCCACAGATACGCAGTATTTT
TRBD2	few	TRBV7-2	TRBJ2-1	CASRRELGEQFF	TGTGCCAGCAGGCGGGAGTTAGGTGAGCAGTTCTTC
NA	few	TRBV4-2	TRBJ1-5	CASSQGVALPNQPQHF	TGTGCCAGCAGCCAGGGGGTTGCACTCCCAAATCAGCCCCAGCATTTT
NA	few	TRBV5-4	TRBJ2-1	CASSLMGGYEQFF	TGTGCCAGCAGCTTGATGGGGGGCTATGAGCAGTTCTTC
NA	few	TRBV5-4	TRBJ2-2	CASSFGYQGELFF	TGTGCCAGCAGCTTCGGGTATCAGGGGGAGCTGTTTTTT
TRBD1	few	TRBV7-3	TRBJ2-5	CASSPGQEETQYF	TGTGCCAGCAGCCCGGGACAGGAAGAGACCCAGTACTTC
NA	few	TRBV7-6	TRBJ2-2	CASSLFGKNTGELFF	TGTGCCAGCAGCTTATTTGGAAAGAACACCGGGGAGCTGTTTTTT
NA	NA	TRBV11-2	TRBJ2-4	CASSLDPPGPRGDQYF	TGTGCCAGCAGCTTAGATCCACCGGGCCCCAGAGGGGATCAGTACTTC
NA	NA	TRBV4-1	TRBJ1-5	CASSSRDKGNQPQHF	TGCGCCAGCAGTTCCCGGGACAAGGGCAATCAGCCCCAGCATTTT
NA	few	TRBV6-1	TRBJ1-5	CASSKGSNQPQHF	TGTGCCAGCAGTAAGGGGAGCAATCAGCCCCAGCATTTT
TRBD2	many	TRBV7-2	TRBJ2-5	CASSRGGLAGLETQYF	TGTGCCAGCAGTCGCGGCGGACTAGCCGGTTTAGAGACCCAGTACTTC
NA	NA	TRBV9	TRBJ1-2	CASSVVSGGYYGYTF	TGTGCCAGCAGCGTAGTAAGCGGTGGATACTATGGCTACACCTTC
NA	NA	TRBV10-3	TRBJ1-1	CAIKLDPNTEAFF	TGTGCCATAAAACTGGACCCAAACACTGAAGCTTTCTTT
NA	many	TRBV29-1	TRBJ1-5	CSVAFGGGNQPQHF	TGCAGCGTTGCGTTCGGAGGGGGGAATCAGCCCCAGCATTTT
TRBD2	few	TRBV24-1	TRBJ2-2	CATSDWTSIVSGGELFF	TGTGCCACCAGTGACTGGACTAGTATCGTCTCCGGCGGGGAGCTGTTTTTT
NA	NA	TRBV3-1	TRBJ2-5	CASSQTMTETQYF	TGTGCCAGCAGCCAAACCATGACGGAGACCCAGTACTTC
TRBD1	few	TRBV27	TRBJ2-2	CASSSRVGRGQDGELFF	TGTGCCAGCAGTTCCCGAGTAGGCAGGGGGCAGGACGGGGAGCTGTTTTTT
NA	NA	TRBV29-1	TRBJ2-2	CSAFSGAGELFF	TGCAGCGCCTTTTCGGGTGCCGGGGAGCTGTTTTTT
TRBD1	NA	TRBV19	TRBJ1-1	CASSPWDRGYTEAFF	TGTGCCAGTAGTCCCTGGGACAGGGGTTACACTGAAGCTTTCTTT
TRBD2	few	TRBV6-2/TRBV6-3	TRBJ2-1	CASSKRGAHNEQFF	TGTGCCAGCAGCAAGCGGGGGGCCCACAATGAGCAGTTCTTC
NA	few	TRBV5-1	TRBJ2-5	CASSLVRGHSIQETQYF	TGCGCCAGCAGCTTGGTGCGCGGACACTCAATCCAAGAGACCCAGTACTTC
NA	NA	TRBV7-6	TRBJ2-1	CASSSLYGNEQFF	TGTGCCAGCTCGAGCTTATATGGGAATGAGCAGTTCTTC
TRBD1	NA	TRBV4-1	TRBJ1-1	CASSLEQGRNTEAFF	TGCGCCAGCAGCCTGGAACAGGGGAGGAATACTGAAGCTTTCTTT
TRBD2	NA	TRBV25-1	TRBJ2-3	CASSETSGGHTDTQYF	TGTGCCAGCAGTGAGACTAGCGGGGGGCACACAGATACGCAGTATTTT
TRBD1	few	TRBV4-3	TRBJ2-5	CASSRGQGAWETQYF	TGCGCCAGCAGCCGTGGACAGGGAGCGTGGGAGACCCAGTACTTC
TRBD1	NA	TRBV18	TRBJ2-5	CASSWTGAQETQYF	TGTGCCAGCTCCTGGACAGGGGCTCAAGAGACCCAGTACTTC
TRBD2	few	TRBV29-1	TRBJ2-5	CSVLPLLAGEETQYF	TGCAGCGTCCTCCCCCTCCTAGCGGGGGAAGAGACCCAGTACTTC
TRBD1	few	TRBV5-1	TRBJ2-2	CASSHDRGAGELFF	TGCGCCAGCAGCCACGACAGGGGCGCCGGGGAGCTGTTTTTT
NA	many	TRBV7-8	TRBJ1-2	CASSSGTAYGYTF	TGTGCCAGCAGCTCCGGGACTGCCTATGGCTACACCTTC
NA	few	TRBV12-3/TRBV12-4	TRBJ1-4	CASSLGGASRKLFF	TGTGCCAGCAGTTTGGGGGGCGCTTCCCGAAAACTGTTTTTT
NA	NA	TRBV7-6	TRBJ2-6	CASSPPPRPDVGTGADVLTF	TGTGCCAGCAGCCCTCCTCCAAGACCGGACGTAGGGACTGGGGCCGACGTCCTGACTTTC
NA	NA	TRBV7-9	TRBJ2-3	CASSLTWTEYSTDTQYF	TGTGCCAGCAGCTTAACGTGGACGGAATATAGCACAGATACGCAGTATTTT
TRBD2	few	TRBV19	TRBJ2-5	CASSPGGTSGGQETQYF	TGTGCCAGTAGTCCAGGGGGGACTAGCGGGGGCCAAGAGACCCAGTACTTC
NA	few	TRBV7-9	TRBJ1-2	CASSVGTGYYGYTF	TGTGCCAGCAGCGTCGGTACAGGCTACTATGGCTACACCTTC